This entry features one T cell receptor beta chain sequence. Its antigen is as yet unknown. The entry originates in a study of cytomegalovirus exposure and HLA in healthy donors. Healthy people donating bone marrow made up the donors. Study conclusions and caveats: HLA alleles were associated with fewer than 20,000 TCR beta sequences in a later analysis at 0.05 false discovery rate.

CDR3 length: 15 residues. Germline V gene sequence: CDR1 SGHNT, CDR2 YENEEA. V gave up 5 bases and J gave up 5 bases; unmatched junction bases: 5. Both 60 Vbeta primers and 13 Jbeta primers went into the PCR. Authors' analysis steps: In a later analysis, of 70 million to 85 million unique beta chains, roughly 9.9 million appeared in at least two donors. The data were produced by immunoSEQ multiplex PCR, yet TCRdb's version contains in-frame clones alone and is incomplete. V and J calls and clone size are those listed in that table; D and trimming were worked out from the DNA. The sample has hundreds of thousands of clones, 76% seen once.

Source material: PBMCs. This chain joins TRBV11-3 and TRBJ2-1; 11 bases map to TRBD2. The clonotype was recovered from a man between 18 and 35 years old in good health and CMV-seronegative. CDR3: CASSTGLAENNEQFF. CDR3 nucleotides: TGTGCCAGCAGCACGGGACTAGCGGAGAACAATGAGCAGTTCTTC. Full variable domain (outside the CDR3, taken from reference TRBV11-3 and TRBJ2-1): EAGVVQSPRYKIIEKKQPVAFWCNPISGHNTLYWYLQNLGQGPELLIRYENEEAVDDSQLPKDRFSAERLKGVDSTLKIQPAELGDSAVYLCASSTGLAENNEQFFGPGTRLTVL.